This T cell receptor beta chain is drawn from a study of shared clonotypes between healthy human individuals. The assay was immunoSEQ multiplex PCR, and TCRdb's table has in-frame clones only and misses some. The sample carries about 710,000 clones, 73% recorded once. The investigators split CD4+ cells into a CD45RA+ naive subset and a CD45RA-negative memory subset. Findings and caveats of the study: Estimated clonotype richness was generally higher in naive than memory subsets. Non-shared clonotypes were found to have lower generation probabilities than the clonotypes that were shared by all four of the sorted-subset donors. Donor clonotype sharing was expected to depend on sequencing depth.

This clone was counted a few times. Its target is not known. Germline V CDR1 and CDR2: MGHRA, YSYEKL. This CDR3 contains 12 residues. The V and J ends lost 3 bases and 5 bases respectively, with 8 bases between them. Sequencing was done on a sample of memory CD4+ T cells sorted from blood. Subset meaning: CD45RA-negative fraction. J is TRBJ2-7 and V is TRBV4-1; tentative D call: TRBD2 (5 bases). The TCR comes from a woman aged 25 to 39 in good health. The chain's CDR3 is CASSHLGDEQYF. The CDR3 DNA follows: TGCGCCAGCAGCCACCTCGGGGACGAGCAGTACTTC.